These 28 T cell receptor beta chains were all obtained from the same sample, sequenced in a study of T-cell reconstitution after alpha-beta-depleted transplantation in children. Unique molecular identifiers were built into the TCRbeta library. TCRdb re-analysed the PCR reads in MiXCR, keeping a single row per CDR3 protein. The profile shows a few hundred thousand distinct CDR3 sequences, about 9.4% of them singletons. The sample was PBMCs from the stem cell graft donor, taken from the stem cell graft. These receptors were taken from a human donor who donated a stem cell graft to a child with acute lymphoblastic leukemia.

This chain links TRBV12-3 or TRBV12-4 with TRBJ1-1; no clear D. The CDR3 is made up of 13 amino acids. Trimming removed 1 base from V and 6 bases from J, with 9 bases in between. DNA for the CDR3: TGTGCCAGCAGTTTAGGACAATCCCCTGAAGCTTTCTTT. As protein: CASSLGQSPEAFF.

This chain's CDR3 is CASSLGQIFYEQYF. The CDR3 DNA reads TGTGCCAGCAGTTTGGGGCAAATTTTCTACGAGCAGTACTTC. The J gene is TRBJ2-7, the V gene TRBV12-3 or TRBV12-4; tentative D call: TRBD1 (5 bases). V was shortened by 3 bases and J by 3 bases, with 12 bases between the two germline ends. The CDR3 contains 14 residues.

The V and J genes are TRBV7-8 and TRBJ2-1, with TRBD2 as a possible D gene (6 bases). V gave up 1 base and J gave up 1 base, with 11 bases separating them. This CDR3 is 16 amino acids long. Germline V lookup: CDR1 SGHVS, CDR2 FQNEAQ. The CDR3 protein is CASSLGSGQSYNEQFF. For the CDR3, the DNA is TGTGCCAGCAGCTTAGGTAGCGGACAATCCTACAATGAGCAGTTCTTC.

This clonotype was detected a few times. This chain joins TRBV5-1 and TRBJ2-7; 11 nucleotides match TRBD1. Germline trimming cut 4 bases from V and 1 base from J; bases unmatched to any gene: 16. CDR3 length: 19 amino acids. Germline V gives CDR1 SGHRS, CDR2 YFSETQ. CDR3 DNA sequence: TGCGCCAGCAGCGGCCGGACAGGGGGCGCTTACTTGGGGTCCTACGAGCAGTACTTC. It yields the protein CASSGRTGGAYLGSYEQYF.

This clonotype was detected a few times. The chain couples TRBV30 to TRBJ2-3; 14 nucleotides match TRBD2. The V gene's germline CDR1 is GTSNPN and CDR2 SVGIG (reference sequence). V lost 4 bases and J lost 2; bases outside the gene matches: 5. CDR3 length equals 16 residues. The CDR3 spells CAWIGTSGRITDTQYF. The CDR3 coding sequence is TGTGCCTGGATCGGGACTAGCGGGAGAATCACAGATACGCAGTATTTT. Full variable domain (missing parts from reference TRBV30 and TRBJ2-3): SQTIHQWPATLVQPVGSPLSLECTVEGTSNPNLYWYRQAAGRGLQLLFYSVGIGQISSEVPQNLSASRPQDRQFILSSKKLLLSDSGFYLCAWIGTSGRITDTQYFGPGTRLTVL.

The V and J genes are TRBV28 and TRBJ2-7; a possible D gene is TRBD2 (7 bases). The CDR3 consists of 15 residues. Germline CDR1 and CDR2: MDHEN and SYDVKM. Trimming removed 2 bases at V and 0 bases at J, with 11 bases between. The CDR3, as DNA: TGTGCCAGCAGTTTAGGGGGGGCGGGCTCCTACGAGCAGTACTTC. This gives the protein CASSLGGAGSYEQYF.

The chain joins TRBV7-9 to TRBJ2-1; 10 bases match TRBD1. Germline CDR1 is SEHNR and CDR2 is FQNEAQ (reference sequence). CDR3 length: 16 amino acids. After removal of 3 bases from V and 6 bases from J, the junction contained 8 bases not matched to a gene. This CDR3 is CASSFLRDRGFNEQFF. The CDR3 nucleotides are TGTGCCAGCAGCTTTCTCCGGGACAGGGGCTTCAATGAGCAGTTCTTC.

This clonotype was observed a few times. The V gene is TRBV3-1, the J gene TRBJ2-3; TRBD2 might be the D (5 bases). CDR3 length equals 15 residues. Trimming pared 1 base from V and 2 bases from J, leaving 10 bases between. CDR1 and CDR2 from the germline V gene are LGHDT and YNNKEL (reference sequence). The CDR3 bases are TGTGCCAGCAGCCAAGGAGGGTTTGACACAGATACGCAGTATTTT. The encoded protein is CASSQGGFDTDTQYF.

V usage is TRBV7-2 and J usage is TRBJ2-5, with D perhaps matching TRBD2 (6 bases). The CDR3 contains 14 residues. V dropped 5 bases and J dropped 7 bases, with 17 bases sitting between them. Germline V gene lookup returns CDR1 SGHTA and CDR2 FQGNSA. The CDR3 DNA reads TGTGCCAGCAGCCCAGCGACCCACGGGGGGACCCAGTACTTC. Protein: CASSPATHGGTQYF.

The chain is built from TRBV15 and TRBJ2-5; no clear D. In germline, CDR1 is LNHNV, CDR2 YYDKDF (reference sequence). V gave up 3 bases and J gave up 0 bases, with 14 bases separating them. The CDR3 contains 16 residues. The DNA for the CDR3 is TGTGCCACCAGCAGTACGAAAAGAGCGTACCAAGAGACCCAGTACTTC. Translating it yields CATSSTKRAYQETQYF.

This clonotype showed up just a few times. The chain combines TRBV2 with TRBJ1-6; D ambiguous. Germline CDR1 SNHLY, CDR2 FYNNEI. The CDR3 loop spans 13 amino acids. The germline V and J ends were trimmed by 8 bases and 2 bases, with 7 bases remaining between them. CDR3 residues: CASHSAYNSPLHF. The CDR3 nucleotides are TGTGCCAGCCACAGCGCCTATAATTCACCCCTCCACTTT.

This clonotype occurred a few times. J is TRBJ2-2 and V is TRBV7-2; D remains unclear. V lost 4 bases and J 0 bases, leaving 9 bases between the germline ends. The CDR3 has 15 residues. In germline, CDR1 is SGHTA, CDR2 FQGNSA. For the CDR3, the DNA is TGTGCCAGCAGCTCTGGGCCCGCGAACACCGGGGAGCTGTTTTTT. Translation gives CASSSGPANTGELFF. The full variable domain, completed using reference TRBV7-2 and TRBJ2-2, is GAGVSQSPSNKVTEKGKDVELRCDPISGHTALYWYRQSLGQGLEFLIYFQGNSAPDKSGLPSDRFSAERTGGSVSTLTIQRTQQEDSAVYLCASSSGPANTGELFFGEGSRLTVL.

In this sample, this clonotype turned up a few times. The chain is built from TRBV12-3 or TRBV12-4 and TRBJ2-5; D gene unclear. CDR3 length equals 11 residues. Trimming took 7 bases from V and 5 from J, leaving 8 bases between them. CDR3 coding DNA: TGTGCCAGCACCGATAAGGAGACCCAGTACTTC. Its protein product is CASTDKETQYF.

This clonotype was detected a few times. J is TRBJ2-3 and V is TRBV7-3; 9 nucleotides line up with TRBD1. Germline CDR1 reads SGHTA; CDR2 reads FQGTGA. The CDR3 loop spans 14 amino acids. After removal of 5 bases from V and 6 bases from J, the junction contained 6 bases not matched to a gene. For the CDR3, the DNA is TGTGCCAGCAGCCCTGGACAGGGGTGGGATACGCAGTATTTT. Encoded protein: CASSPGQGWDTQYF.

This clonotype was seen ten or more times. One end of the junction does not line up with germline, which may come from a read error. The V gene is TRBV4-1, the J gene TRBJ2-5; the match to TRBD2 covers 11 bases. This CDR3 has 15 amino acids. Germline CDR1 MGHRA, CDR2 YSYEKL. In DNA form, the CDR3 reads TGCGCCAGCAGCCAACCTCGACTAGCGGGACGCTCGCCTAACTTC. Translation: CASSQPRLAGRSPNF.

This clonotype was observed a handful of times. The chain employs TRBV12-3 or TRBV12-4 and TRBJ2-3; D uncertain. This CDR3 comprises 14 residues. Trimming removed 7 bases from V and 1 base from J, with 12 bases in between. Here the CDR3 DNA reads TGTGCCAGCACGAGAGCCCGAGGCACAGATACGCAGTATTTT. This sequence encodes CASTRARGTDTQYF.

The chain employs TRBV28 and TRBJ2-1; 14 nucleotides align to TRBD2. Germline CDR1 and CDR2: MDHEN and SYDVKM. The V segment lost 5 bases and the J segment 6 bases; nucleotides outside the gene matches: 9. CDR3 length: 17 amino acids. CDR3 sequence (DNA): TGTGCCAGCAGTCCCACCGAGACTAGCGGGAGGGGCAATGAGCAGTTCTTC. Amino acid sequence: CASSPTETSGRGNEQFF. The complete variable domain, with remaining parts taken from reference TRBV28 and TRBJ2-1, reads DVKVTQSSRYLVKRTGEKVFLECVQDMDHENMFWYRQDPGLGLRLIYFSYDVKMKEKGDIPEGYSVSREKKERFSLILESASTNQTSMYLCASSPTETSGRGNEQFFGPGTRLTVL.

This clonotype was counted a few times. V usage is TRBV6-2 or TRBV6-3 and J usage is TRBJ2-7, with D maybe TRBD2 (6 bases). Germline CDR1 and CDR2: MNHEY and SVGEGT. The CDR3 is 19 amino acids. Deletions cut 5 bases from V and 0 bases from J, with 26 bases between. For the CDR3, the DNA is TGTGCCAGCAGTCGCCGGGGAGGTTCCCTGGGGGTCGGCTCCTACGAGCAGTACTTC. The encoded protein is CASSRRGGSLGVGSYEQYF.

The chain recombines TRBV6-2 or TRBV6-3 with TRBJ1-2; D is perhaps TRBD1 (5 bases). V lost 0 bases to trimming and J lost 6 bases, with 8 bases between them. This CDR3 is 13 amino acids long. The V gene's germline CDR1 is MNHEY and CDR2 SVGEGT. The CDR3 is CASSYSIRDGYTF. The DNA for the CDR3 is TGTGCCAGCAGTTACTCGATCAGGGATGGCTACACCTTC.

In this sample, this clonotype turned up a few times. The rearrangement uses TRBV20-1 and TRBJ2-7, with 7 positions matching TRBD2. V lost 5 bases to trimming and J lost 1 base; unmatched junction nucleotides: 11. The CDR3 has 15 amino acids. Germline assignment: CDR1 DFQATT and CDR2 SNEGSKA (reference sequence). The CDR3 sequence is CSAGKLALSSYEQYF. CDR3 sequence (DNA): TGCAGTGCTGGAAAACTAGCGCTGAGTTCCTACGAGCAGTACTTC.

V gene TRBV19 combines with J gene TRBJ2-3; no clear D. The germline V and J ends were trimmed by 0 bases and 3 bases, with 7 bases remaining between them. CDR3 length: 14 amino acids. Per germline, CDR1 LNHDA and CDR2 SQIVND (reference sequence). CDR3 bases: TGTGCCAGTAGTATAGATCAATTAACAGATACGCAGTATTTT. This translates into CASSIDQLTDTQYF.

The CDR3 protein is CAIKTPSTDTQYF. The CDR3 nucleotides read TGTGCCATCAAAACTCCTAGCACAGATACGCAGTATTTT. The chain carries TRBV10-3 and TRBJ2-3; D unclear. There are 13 residues in the CDR3. Trimming stripped 7 bases from V and 0 bases from J, with 8 bases between. Germline values: CDR1 ENHRY, CDR2 SYGVKD.

DNA of the CDR3: TGCGCCAGCAGCCTAACCAGCCAGCCAGACTCCTACGAGCAGTACTTC. Protein: CASSLTSQPDSYEQYF. The V and J genes are TRBV4-3 and TRBJ2-7; D not resolved. The germline V and J ends were trimmed by 4 bases and 0 bases, with 16 bases remaining between them. The germline V gene has CDR1 LGHNA and CDR2 YSLEER. The CDR3 runs 16 residues.

The V call is TRBV9, the J call TRBJ1-1, with D hard to call. The length of the CDR3 is 14 residues. Germline CDR1 is SGDLS and CDR2 is YYNGEE. Between the trimmed V and J ends, which lost 0 bases and 3 bases, there was a span of 9 bases. The CDR3 loop reads CASSVGDVDTEAFF. CDR3 in DNA: TGTGCCAGCAGCGTAGGAGACGTGGACACTGAAGCTTTCTTT.

The gene calls are TRBV4-2 and TRBJ2-3; 8 nucleotides line up with TRBD1. Germline CDR1 and CDR2: LGHNA and YNFKEQ. V was clipped by 1 base and J by 1 base; unmatched bases: 7. The CDR3 consists of 17 residues. CDR3 coding DNA: TGTGCCAGCAGCCAAGGGGGTACAGGGGGACGCACAGATACGCAGTATTTT. This translates into CASSQGGTGGRTDTQYF.

This clonotype appeared a few times. J is TRBJ1-2 and V is TRBV7-8; perhaps TRBD1 as D (5 bases). The CDR3 runs 15 residues. Per germline, CDR1 SGHVS and CDR2 FQNEAQ. V was shortened by 5 bases and J by 0 bases, with 13 bases between the two germline ends. CDR3 DNA: TGTGCCAGCAGCCCCGACAGTTTAGCTAACTATGGCTACACCTTC. This gives the protein CASSPDSLANYGYTF.

This clonotype was picked up one time. The J gene is TRBJ2-7, the V gene TRBV6-2 or TRBV6-3; D might be TRBD2 (5 bases). V was cut by 0 bases and J by 3 bases, with 12 bases left in between. The length of the CDR3 is 15 residues. Germline V gene data show CDR1 as MNHEY and CDR2 as SVGEGT. The CDR3 sequence is CASSYSGEELYEQYF. DNA for the CDR3: TGTGCCAGCAGTTACTCGGGAGAGGAGCTCTACGAGCAGTACTTC.

This clonotype appeared a few times. The genes are TRBV7-2 and TRBJ2-7; tentative D call: TRBD2 (5 bases). Germline CDR1 is SGHTA and CDR2 is FQGNSA. The CDR3 extends over 12 amino acids. Trimming cost V 1 base and J 9 bases, with 10 bases left between them. CDR3 coding DNA: TGTGCCAGCAGCTTAGGTAGCGCCCCGCAGTACTTC. Translated, it gives CASSLGSAPQYF.